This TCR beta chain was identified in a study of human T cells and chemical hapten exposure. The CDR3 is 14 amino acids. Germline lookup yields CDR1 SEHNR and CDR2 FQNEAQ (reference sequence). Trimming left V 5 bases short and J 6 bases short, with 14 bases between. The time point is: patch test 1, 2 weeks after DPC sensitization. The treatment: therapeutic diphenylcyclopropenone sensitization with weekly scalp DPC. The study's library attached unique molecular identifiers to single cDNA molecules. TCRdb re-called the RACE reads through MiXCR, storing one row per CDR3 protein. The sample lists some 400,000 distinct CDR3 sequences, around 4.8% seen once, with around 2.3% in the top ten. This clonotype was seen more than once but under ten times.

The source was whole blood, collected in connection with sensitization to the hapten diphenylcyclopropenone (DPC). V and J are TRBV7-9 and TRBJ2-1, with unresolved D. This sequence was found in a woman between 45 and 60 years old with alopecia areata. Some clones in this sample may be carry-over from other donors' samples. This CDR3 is CASSPWALLNEQFF. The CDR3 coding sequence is TGTGCCAGCAGCCCTTGGGCCCTCCTCAATGAGCAGTTCTTC.